The 27 T cell receptor beta chains below come from one sample, sequenced in a study of T-cell memory formation after mild COVID-19. TCRdb re-derived calls from the 5' RACE reads in MiXCR, one entry per CDR3 protein. The sample yields fewer than 400,000 distinct CDR3 sequences, about 17% seen once. Sequencing input: PBMCs or a T cell subset sorted from them (not recorded which). The receptors come from a man aged 18 to 29 who had mild COVID-19 (a few samples of this study predate the infection). Cell type and time point are not known.

In its sample, this clonotype was seen many times. This rearrangement joins TRBV9 to TRBJ2-3; D is unclear. Looked up from germline, CDR1 is SGDLS and CDR2 is YYNGEE. The CDR3 covers 12 residues. The germline V and J ends were trimmed by 4 bases and 1 base, with 4 bases remaining between them. The CDR3 spells CASSTRTDTQYF. DNA of the CDR3: TGTGCCAGCAGCACCCGCACAGATACGCAGTATTTT.

This clonotype showed up just a few times. The chain employs TRBV19 and TRBJ1-2; possibly TRBD1 for D (5 bases). The CDR3 spans 13 residues. Germline V gives CDR1 LNHDA, CDR2 SQIVND (reference sequence). Trimming shortened V by 1 base and J by 8 bases, and 11 bases separated the two germline ends. Here the CDR3 DNA reads TGTGCCAGTAGTATAGGGGGCGCGGAAGGCTACACCTTC. This codes for CASSIGGAEGYTF. Together with reference TRBV19 and TRBJ1-2, the CDR3 gives the full variable domain: DGGITQSPKYLFRKEGQNVTLSCEQNLNHDAMYWYRQDPGQGLRLIYYSQIVNDFQKGDIAEGYSVSREKKESFPLTVTSAQKNPTAFYLCASSIGGAEGYTFGSGTRLTVV.

This clonotype has a handful of counts. The CDR3 loop is CASRSGTATDTQYF. The CDR3 DNA reads TGCGCCAGCAGATCCGGGACAGCCACAGATACGCAGTATTTT. This chain links TRBV5-1 with TRBJ2-3; TRBD1 matches 7 bases. The germline gives CDR1 SGHRS, CDR2 YFSETQ. V was clipped by 5 bases and J by 2 bases; unmatched bases: 5. This CDR3 is 14 amino acids long.

This clonotype was counted between two and nine times. The chain joins TRBV4-1 to TRBJ2-3, with 7 positions matching TRBD2. Germline values: CDR1 MGHRA, CDR2 YSYEKL. J was trimmed by 11 bases and V by 1 base; bases with no gene match: 12. The CDR3 is 15 residues long. This CDR3 reads CASSQGRTGTGGQYF. The CDR3 region has the DNA TGCGCCAGCAGCCAAGGAAGGACTGGCACGGGAGGGCAGTATTTT.

This clonotype was picked up a small number of times. The chain has TRBV4-2 and TRBJ1-4, with 7 bases aligning to TRBD1. The V gene's germline CDR1 is LGHNA and CDR2 YNFKEQ. V shed 5 bases and J 5 bases; nucleotides not matched to a gene: 8. There are 15 residues in the CDR3. As DNA, the CDR3 is TGTGCCAGCAGCGTCAGAACAGGGGCGAATGAAAAACTGTTTTTT. As protein: CASSVRTGANEKLFF.

This chain joins TRBV7-9 and TRBJ2-7; D not certain. CDR3 length: 12 amino acids. The V gene lost 5 bases and the J gene lost 5 bases, with 10 bases spanning the gap. Per germline, CDR1 SEHNR and CDR2 FQNEAQ (reference sequence). CDR3 sequence reads: CASSPAYDEQYF. Written as DNA, the CDR3 is TGTGCCAGCAGCCCCGCTTACGACGAGCAGTACTTC.

V is TRBV7-9 and J is TRBJ1-1; D remains ambiguous. V was trimmed by 8 bases and J by 1 base, leaving 8 bases between them. Germline assignment: CDR1 SEHNR and CDR2 FQNEAQ (reference sequence). The CDR3 runs 12 residues. This CDR3 is CASARRNTEAFF. The CDR3 bases are TGTGCCAGCGCTAGGCGGAACACTGAAGCTTTCTTT. Using reference TRBV7-9 and TRBJ1-1 for the parts outside the CDR3, the full variable domain is DTGVSQNPRHKITKRGQNVTFRCDPISEHNRLYWYRQTLGQGPEFLTYFQNEAQLEKSRLLSDRFSAERPKGSFSTLEIQRTEQGDSAMYLCASARRNTEAFFGQGTRLTVV.

This clonotype was detected only a few times. The chain employs TRBV25-1 and TRBJ1-5; D is unclear. Germline CDR1 MGHDK, CDR2 SYGVNS. CDR3 length: 14 residues. V was clipped by 7 bases and J by 0 bases, with 10 bases between them. Here the CDR3 reads CASTDGDSNQPQHF. The DNA of the CDR3 is TGTGCCAGCACGGACGGAGATAGCAATCAGCCCCAGCATTTT. Full variable domain (outside the CDR3, taken from reference TRBV25-1 and TRBJ1-5): EADIYQTPRYLVIGTGKKITLECSQTMGHDKMYWYQQDPGMELHLIHYSYGVNSTEKGDLSSESTVSRIRTEHFPLTLESARPSHTSQYLCASTDGDSNQPQHFGDGTRLSIL.

The chain couples TRBV4-3 to TRBJ1-2, with D possibly being TRBD1 (6 bases). In germline, CDR1 is LGHNA, CDR2 YSLEER. This CDR3 comprises 16 residues. Deletions cut 3 bases from V and 4 bases from J, with 18 bases between. The chain's CDR3 is CASSHGGASLPYGYTF. CDR3 DNA: TGCGCCAGCAGCCATGGGGGCGCGAGTTTGCCCTATGGCTACACCTTC.

The gene calls are TRBV5-1 and TRBJ1-1, with D possibly being TRBD1 (5 bases). The CDR3 loop spans 15 amino acids. The ends were cut back, 1 base at V and 1 base at J, with 11 bases in the middle. The germline V gene encodes CDR1 SGHRS and CDR2 YFSETQ. DNA for the CDR3: TGCGCCAGCAGCTTGATTCAGGGTGGGAACACTGAAGCTTTCTTT. Amino acids: CASSLIQGGNTEAFF.

This clonotype has more than one count but fewer than ten. The chain recombines TRBV6-5 with TRBJ1-4, with TRBD1 identical over 8 bases. In germline, CDR1 is MNHEY, CDR2 SVGAGI. The junction had 6 bases not matched to a gene; V was cut back by 5 bases and J by 1 base. This CDR3 is 16 amino acids long. CDR3 amino acids: CASSLRQGLTNEKLFF. The CDR3 nucleotides read TGTGCCAGCAGTCTCCGACAGGGGTTAACTAATGAAAAACTGTTTTTT.

This clonotype is categorized as hyperexpanded. CDR3 bases: TGTGCCAGCAGCCAATGGGGGGGTACGCCCTACGAGCAGTACTTC. It is translated as CASSQWGGTPYEQYF. The chain recombines TRBV27 with TRBJ2-7, with 7 bases matching TRBD2. Trimming at V came to 6 bases and at J to 2 bases, leaving 10 bases not matched to a gene. This CDR3 has 15 amino acids. From germline, CDR1 is MNHEY and CDR2 SMNVEV (reference sequence).

The sample holds a few counts of this clonotype. The chain carries TRBV3-1 and TRBJ1-2; tentatively, D is TRBD1 (5 bases). Trimming removed 0 bases from V and 8 bases from J, with 13 bases in between. Germline V gene sequence: CDR1 LGHDT, CDR2 YNNKEL (reference sequence). The CDR3 is made up of 14 amino acids. DNA for the CDR3: TGTGCCAGCAGCCAAGATGGCCCGAACAGGGGCTACACCTTC. Protein: CASSQDGPNRGYTF.

This clonotype has ten or more counts. The chain combines TRBV7-6 with TRBJ2-3; 8 positions match TRBD2. With V trimmed by 2 bases and J by 1 base, 2 bases remained unmatched. Germline V gene sequence: CDR1 SGHVS, CDR2 FNYEAQ. This CDR3 has 15 amino acids. This CDR3 is CASSLTGGRTDTQYF. The CDR3 DNA sequence: TGTGCCAGCAGCTTAACGGGGGGGCGCACAGATACGCAGTATTTT.

V and J are TRBV5-1 and TRBJ2-7; 7 bases are a match to TRBD1. J lost 4 bases, V lost 0 bases, and 4 bases had no gene match. This CDR3 contains 14 residues. Germline V lookup: CDR1 SGHRS, CDR2 YFSETQ. This CDR3 is CASSLGDRTYEQYF. The DNA of the CDR3 is TGCGCCAGCAGCTTGGGGGACAGAACATACGAGCAGTACTTC.

This clonotype was seen a few times. The V and J genes are TRBV29-1 and TRBJ2-1; D is possibly TRBD1 (5 bases). Germline V gives CDR1 SQVTM, CDR2 ANQGSEA. The CDR3 has 11 amino acids. V was clipped by 7 bases and J by 4 bases, with 8 bases between them. The CDR3 coding sequence is TGCAGCGCCAGGGTTTACAATGAGCAGTTCTTC. Encoded protein: CSARVYNEQFF.

This clonotype was observed a handful of times. The chain joins TRBV10-1 to TRBJ2-1, with D unresolved. The V and J ends lost 0 bases and 2 bases respectively, with 8 bases between them. The CDR3 consists of 15 residues. The germline V gene has CDR1 WNHNN and CDR2 SYGVQD (reference sequence). The CDR3 loop reads CASSESQSPYNEQFF. In DNA, the CDR3 is TGCGCCAGCAGTGAGTCCCAGTCACCCTACAATGAGCAGTTCTTC.

The V and J genes are TRBV6-2 or TRBV6-3 and TRBJ2-4; D possibly corresponds to TRBD1 (5 bases). The CDR3 loop spans 15 amino acids. Trimming took 6 bases from V and 7 from J, leaving 19 bases between them. Germline CDR1 MNHEY, CDR2 SVGEGT. The CDR3 is CASSTPNDSRNIQYF. The CDR3 nucleotides read TGTGCCAGCAGCACTCCTAACGACAGCCGGAACATTCAGTACTTC.

The chain has TRBV20-1 and TRBJ2-7, with 7 bases aligning to TRBD1. The junction had 8 bases not matched to a gene; V was cut back by 1 base and J by 5 bases. The CDR3 contains 14 residues. CDR1 is DFQATT, CDR2 SNEGSKA, per germline (reference sequence). The CDR3 reads CSARAGTDRDEQYV. The CDR3 DNA reads TGCAGTGCTAGAGCCGGGACAGACAGGGACGAGCAGTACGTC.

This clonotype was seen more than once but under ten times. The chain recombines TRBV4-1 with TRBJ2-3, with 8 bases matching TRBD2. The CDR3 length is 15 residues. V lost 0 bases and J lost 4; bases outside the gene matches: 3. Germline V CDR1 and CDR2: MGHRA, YSYEKL. The CDR3 sequence: CASSQELAVSDTQYF. The CDR3 DNA is TGCGCCAGCAGCCAAGAACTAGCGGTCTCAGATACGCAGTATTTT.

This clonotype appeared once. This chain uses TRBV7-9 with TRBJ2-7; D call uncertain. The CDR3 loop spans 13 amino acids. The V gene's germline CDR1 is SEHNR and CDR2 FQNEAQ (reference sequence). V was pared by 3 bases and J by 0 bases, with 6 bases between. CDR3 sequence: CASSFLSSYEQYV. The CDR3 nucleotides read TGTGCCAGCAGCTTCTTGAGCTCCTACGAGCAGTACGTC.

This chain uses TRBV7-9 with TRBJ1-1; tentative D call: TRBD1 (5 bases). This CDR3 has 15 amino acids. V dropped 8 bases and J dropped 0 bases, with 16 bases sitting between them. Looked up from germline, CDR1 is SEHNR and CDR2 is FQNEAQ (reference sequence). In DNA form, the CDR3 reads TGTGCCAGCGGTAGGGGCGACAGACTGAACACTGAAGCTTTCTTT. Translated, it gives CASGRGDRLNTEAFF. Together with reference TRBV7-9 and TRBJ1-1, the CDR3 gives the full variable domain: DTGVSQNPRHKITKRGQNVTFRCDPISEHNRLYWYRQTLGQGPEFLTYFQNEAQLEKSRLLSDRFSAERPKGSFSTLEIQRTEQGDSAMYLCASGRGDRLNTEAFFGQGTRLTVV.

The genes are TRBV7-8 and TRBJ2-7; tentatively, D is TRBD2 (6 bases). The germline V and J ends were trimmed by 5 bases and 1 base, with 15 bases remaining between them. The CDR3 is 15 amino acids. From germline, CDR1 is SGHVS and CDR2 FQNEAQ. The CDR3 sequence: CASSQGPGVSYEQYV. In DNA, the CDR3 is TGTGCCAGCAGCCAAGGCCCGGGGGTTTCCTACGAGCAGTACGTC.

The chain joins TRBV27 to TRBJ1-2, with D maybe TRBD1 (5 bases). Germline V gene lookup returns CDR1 MNHEY and CDR2 SMNVEV (reference sequence). CDR3 length: 14 residues. Trimming shortened V by 3 bases and J by 4 bases, and 12 bases separated the two germline ends. CDR3: CASSLGRDSYGYTF. The DNA of the CDR3 is TGTGCCAGCAGTTTGGGCAGGGACTCCTATGGCTACACCTTC.

This clonotype was seen only a few times. V is TRBV7-3 and J is TRBJ2-3, with D perhaps TRBD1 or TRBD2 (5 bases each). The CDR3 sequence is 18 residues long. Trimming removed 2 bases from V and 2 bases from J, with 20 bases in between. Germline CDR1 and CDR2: SGHTA and FQGTGA. CDR3 region: CASSLRGPGSGLTDTQYF. The CDR3 DNA reads TGTGCCAGCAGCTTACGGGGCCCGGGGAGCGGACTCACAGATACGCAGTATTTT.

This clonotype was observed a handful of times. The gene calls are TRBV6-2 or TRBV6-3 and TRBJ2-3; maybe TRBD2 (6 bases). The CDR3 length is 15 residues. Germline values: CDR1 MNHEY, CDR2 SVGEGT. V was clipped by 5 bases and J by 5 bases, with 17 bases between them. The CDR3 protein is CASSSAPAGGDTQYF. The CDR3 DNA reads as TGTGCCAGCAGTAGCGCCCCTGCCGGGGGAGATACGCAGTATTTT.

The sample holds a few counts of this clonotype. The chain is built from TRBV10-1 and TRBJ2-1; 10 positions agree with TRBD2. With V trimmed by 4 bases and J by 9 bases, 6 bases remained unmatched. CDR3 length equals 14 residues. Germline V gene sequence: CDR1 WNHNN, CDR2 SYGVQD (reference sequence). CDR3: CASSASGGVGEQFF. CDR3 sequence (DNA): TGCGCCAGCAGTGCTAGCGGGGGAGTCGGTGAGCAGTTCTTC.